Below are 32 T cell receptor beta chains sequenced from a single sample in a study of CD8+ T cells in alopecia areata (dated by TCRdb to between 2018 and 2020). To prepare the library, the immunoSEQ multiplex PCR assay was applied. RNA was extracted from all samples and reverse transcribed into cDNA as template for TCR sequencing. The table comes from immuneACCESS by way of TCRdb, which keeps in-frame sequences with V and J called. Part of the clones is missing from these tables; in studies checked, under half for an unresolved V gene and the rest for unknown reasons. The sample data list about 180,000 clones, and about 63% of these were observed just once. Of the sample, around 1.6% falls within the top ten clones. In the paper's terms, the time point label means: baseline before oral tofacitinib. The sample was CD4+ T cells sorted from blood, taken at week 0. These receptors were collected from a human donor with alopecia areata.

The CDR3 sequence: CASSKFGTVSNQPQHF. The CDR3 coding sequence is TGTGCCAGCAGCAAGTTTGGGACTGTCAGCAATCAGCCCCAGCATTTT. The chain has TRBV5-6 and TRBJ1-5; D may be TRBD1 (5 bases). The CDR3 runs 16 residues. Germline-derived CDR1 and CDR2 are SGHDT and YYEEEE. With 4 bases removed from V and 1 base from J, the gap between germline ends came to 15 bases.

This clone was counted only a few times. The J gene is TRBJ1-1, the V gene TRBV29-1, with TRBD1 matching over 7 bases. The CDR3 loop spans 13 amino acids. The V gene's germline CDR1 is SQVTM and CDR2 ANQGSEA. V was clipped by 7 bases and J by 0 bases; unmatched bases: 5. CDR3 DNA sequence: TGCAGCGGAACGACAGGGATGAACACTGAAGCTTTCTTT. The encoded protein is CSGTTGMNTEAFF.

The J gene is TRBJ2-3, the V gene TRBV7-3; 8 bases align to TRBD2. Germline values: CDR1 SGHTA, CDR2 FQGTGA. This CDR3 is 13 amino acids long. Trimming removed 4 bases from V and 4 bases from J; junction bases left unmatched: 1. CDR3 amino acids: CASSSTSADTQYF. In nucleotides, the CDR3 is TGTGCCAGCAGCTCGACTAGCGCAGATACGCAGTATTTT.

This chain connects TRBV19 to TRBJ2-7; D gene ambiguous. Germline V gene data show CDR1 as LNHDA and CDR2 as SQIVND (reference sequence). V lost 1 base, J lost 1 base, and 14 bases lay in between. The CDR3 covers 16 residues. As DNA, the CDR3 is TGTGCCAGTAGTATAGCTTCCGCCGGGTTGTCCTACGAGCAGTACTTC. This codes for CASSIASAGLSYEQYF.

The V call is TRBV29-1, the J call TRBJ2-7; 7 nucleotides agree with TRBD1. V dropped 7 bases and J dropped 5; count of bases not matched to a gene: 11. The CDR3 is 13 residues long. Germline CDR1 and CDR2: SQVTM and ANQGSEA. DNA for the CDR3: TGCAGCGCCACAGAGGGGGCTCTGGACGAGCAGTACTTC. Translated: CSATEGALDEQYF.

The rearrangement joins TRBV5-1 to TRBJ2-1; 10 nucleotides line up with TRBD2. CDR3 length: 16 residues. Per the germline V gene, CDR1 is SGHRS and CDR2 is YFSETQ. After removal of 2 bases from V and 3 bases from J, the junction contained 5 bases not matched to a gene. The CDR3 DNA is TGCGCCAGCAGCTTCGAGGCTAGCGGGGGCTACAATGAGCAGTTCTTC. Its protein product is CASSFEASGGYNEQFF.

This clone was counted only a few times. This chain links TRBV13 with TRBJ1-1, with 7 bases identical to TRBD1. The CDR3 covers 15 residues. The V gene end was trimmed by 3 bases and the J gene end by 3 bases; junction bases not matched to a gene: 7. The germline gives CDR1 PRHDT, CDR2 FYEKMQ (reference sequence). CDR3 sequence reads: CASSFRDRTYTEAFF. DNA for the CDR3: TGTGCCAGCAGCTTCCGGGACAGAACTTACACTGAAGCTTTCTTT.

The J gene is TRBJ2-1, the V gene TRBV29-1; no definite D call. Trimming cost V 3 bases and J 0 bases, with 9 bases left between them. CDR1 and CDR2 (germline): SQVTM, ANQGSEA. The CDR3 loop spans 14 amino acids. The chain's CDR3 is CSVEWLDSYNEQFF. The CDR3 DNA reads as TGCAGCGTTGAGTGGCTAGACTCCTACAATGAGCAGTTCTTC.

The CDR3 is CASSYDRIGELFF. The CDR3 nucleotides are TGTGCCAGTAGTTATGACCGAATCGGGGAGCTGTTTTTT. The chain combines TRBV19 with TRBJ2-2, with no clear D. Germline V lookup: CDR1 LNHDA, CDR2 SQIVND (reference sequence). CDR3 length equals 13 residues. Deletions cut 5 bases from V and 7 bases from J, with 11 bases between. Drawing the rest from reference TRBV19 and TRBJ2-2, the complete variable domain is DGGITQSPKYLFRKEGQNVTLSCEQNLNHDAMYWYRQDPGQGLRLIYYSQIVNDFQKGDIAEGYSVSREKKESFPLTVTSAQKNPTAFYLCASSYDRIGELFFGEGSRLTVL.

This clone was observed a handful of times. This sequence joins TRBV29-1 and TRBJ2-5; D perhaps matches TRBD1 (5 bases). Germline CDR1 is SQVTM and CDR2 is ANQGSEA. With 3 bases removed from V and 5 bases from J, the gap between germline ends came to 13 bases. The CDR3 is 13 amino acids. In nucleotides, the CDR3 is TGCAGCGTTGAGCAGGGTGGCCCGGAGACCCAGTACTTC. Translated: CSVEQGGPETQYF.

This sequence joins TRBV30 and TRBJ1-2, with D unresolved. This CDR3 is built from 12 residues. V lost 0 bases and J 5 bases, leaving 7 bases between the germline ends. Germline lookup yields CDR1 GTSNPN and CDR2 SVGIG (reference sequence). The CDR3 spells CAWSVIHYGYTF. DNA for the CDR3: TGTGCCTGGAGTGTCATCCATTATGGCTACACCTTC.

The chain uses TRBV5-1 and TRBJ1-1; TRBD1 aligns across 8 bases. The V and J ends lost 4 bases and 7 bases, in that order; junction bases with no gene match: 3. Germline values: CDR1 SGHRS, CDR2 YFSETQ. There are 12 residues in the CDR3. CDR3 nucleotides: TGCGCCAGCAGCAGAGGACAGGGTGAAGCTTTCTTT. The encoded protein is CASSRGQGEAFF.

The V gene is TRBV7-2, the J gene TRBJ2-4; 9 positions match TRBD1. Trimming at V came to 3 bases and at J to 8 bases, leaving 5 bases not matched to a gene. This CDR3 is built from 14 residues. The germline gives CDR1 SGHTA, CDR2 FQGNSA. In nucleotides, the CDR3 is TGTGCCAGCAGCTTCGGACAGGGGAGGGACATTCAGTACTTC. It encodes CASSFGQGRDIQYF.

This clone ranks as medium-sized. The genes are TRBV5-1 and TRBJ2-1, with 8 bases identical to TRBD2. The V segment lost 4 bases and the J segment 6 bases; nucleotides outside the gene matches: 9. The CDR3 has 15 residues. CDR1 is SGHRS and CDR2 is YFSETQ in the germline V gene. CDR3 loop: CASSTGLAGANEQFF. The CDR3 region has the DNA TGCGCCAGCAGCACCGGACTAGCAGGGGCCAATGAGCAGTTCTTC.

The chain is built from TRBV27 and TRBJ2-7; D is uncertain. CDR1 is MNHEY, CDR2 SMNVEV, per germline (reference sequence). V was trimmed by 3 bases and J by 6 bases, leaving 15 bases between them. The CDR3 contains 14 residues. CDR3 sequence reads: CASSFFFGSGEQYF. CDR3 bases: TGTGCCAGCAGTTTCTTTTTTGGATCGGGCGAGCAGTACTTC.

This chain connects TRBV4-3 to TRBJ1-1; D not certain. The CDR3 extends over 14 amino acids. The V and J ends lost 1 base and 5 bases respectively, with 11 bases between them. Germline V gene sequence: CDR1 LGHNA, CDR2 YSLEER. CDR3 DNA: TGCGCCAGCAGCCAAGTATATGGTCGTACTGAAGCTTTCTTT. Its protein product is CASSQVYGRTEAFF.

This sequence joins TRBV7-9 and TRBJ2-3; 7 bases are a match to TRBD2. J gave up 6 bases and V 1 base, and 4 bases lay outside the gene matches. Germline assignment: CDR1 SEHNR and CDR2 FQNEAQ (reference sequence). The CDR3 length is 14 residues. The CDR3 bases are TGTGCCAGCAGCTTAGTGGCGGGGGAGGATACGCAGTATTTT. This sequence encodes CASSLVAGEDTQYF.

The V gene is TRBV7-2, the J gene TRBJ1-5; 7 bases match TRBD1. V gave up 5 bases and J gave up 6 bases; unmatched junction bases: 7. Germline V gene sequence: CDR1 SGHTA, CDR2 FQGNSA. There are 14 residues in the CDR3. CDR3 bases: TGTGCCAGCAGCCTCAGGGGGGCCAGTCAGCCCCAGCATTTT. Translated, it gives CASSLRGASQPQHF.

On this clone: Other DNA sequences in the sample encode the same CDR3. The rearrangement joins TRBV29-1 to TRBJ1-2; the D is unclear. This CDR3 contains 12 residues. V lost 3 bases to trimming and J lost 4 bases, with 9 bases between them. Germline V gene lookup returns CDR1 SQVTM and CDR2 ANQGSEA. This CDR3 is CSVDRGPYGYTF. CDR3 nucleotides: TGCAGCGTTGACCGAGGGCCCTATGGCTACACCTTC.

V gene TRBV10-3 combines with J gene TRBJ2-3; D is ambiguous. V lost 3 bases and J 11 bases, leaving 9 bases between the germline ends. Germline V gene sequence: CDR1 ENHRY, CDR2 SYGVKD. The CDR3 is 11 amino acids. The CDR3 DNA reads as TGTGCCATCAGTGATAAGGTTGGGCAGTATTTT. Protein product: CAISDKVGQYF.

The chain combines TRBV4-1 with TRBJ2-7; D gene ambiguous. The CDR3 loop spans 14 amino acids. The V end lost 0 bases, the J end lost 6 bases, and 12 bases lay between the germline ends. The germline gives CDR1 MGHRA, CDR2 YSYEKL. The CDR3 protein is CASSQDLRRIEQYF. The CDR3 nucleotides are TGCGCCAGCAGCCAAGATCTTAGGCGGATCGAGCAGTACTTC.

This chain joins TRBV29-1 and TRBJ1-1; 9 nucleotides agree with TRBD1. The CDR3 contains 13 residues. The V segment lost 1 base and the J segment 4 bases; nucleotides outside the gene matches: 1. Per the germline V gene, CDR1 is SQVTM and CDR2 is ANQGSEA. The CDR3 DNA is TGCAGCGTTGAAGCGGGACAGGGCACTGAAGCTTTCTTT. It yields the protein CSVEAGQGTEAFF.

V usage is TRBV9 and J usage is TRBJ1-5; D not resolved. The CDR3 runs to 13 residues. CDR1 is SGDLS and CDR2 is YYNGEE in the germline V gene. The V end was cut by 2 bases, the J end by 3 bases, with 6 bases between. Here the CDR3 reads CASSVSYNQPQHF. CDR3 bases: TGTGCCAGCAGCGTGTCCTACAATCAGCCCCAGCATTTT.

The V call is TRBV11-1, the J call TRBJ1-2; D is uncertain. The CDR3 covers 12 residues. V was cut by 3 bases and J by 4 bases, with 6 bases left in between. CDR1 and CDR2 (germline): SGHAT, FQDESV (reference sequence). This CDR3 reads CASSLDGYGYTF. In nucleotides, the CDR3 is TGTGCCAGCAGCTTGGACGGCTATGGCTACACCTTC.

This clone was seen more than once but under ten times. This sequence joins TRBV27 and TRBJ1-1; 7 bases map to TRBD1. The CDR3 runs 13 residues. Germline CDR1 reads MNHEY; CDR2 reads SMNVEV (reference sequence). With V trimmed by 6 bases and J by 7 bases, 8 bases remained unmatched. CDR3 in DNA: TGTGCCAGCAGACCGACAGGGAAAGGTGAAGCTTTCTTT. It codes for CASRPTGKGEAFF.

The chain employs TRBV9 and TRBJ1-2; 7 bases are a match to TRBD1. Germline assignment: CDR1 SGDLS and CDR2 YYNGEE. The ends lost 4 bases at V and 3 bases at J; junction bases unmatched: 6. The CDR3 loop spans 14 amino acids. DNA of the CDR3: TGTGCCAGCAGCCCCCCGACAGGGTACTATGGCTACACCTTC. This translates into CASSPPTGYYGYTF.

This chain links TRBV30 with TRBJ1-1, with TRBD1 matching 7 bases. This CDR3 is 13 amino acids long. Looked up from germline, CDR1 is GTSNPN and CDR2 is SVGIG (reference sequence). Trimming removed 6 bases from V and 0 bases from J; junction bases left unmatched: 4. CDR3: CACDRAMNTEAFF. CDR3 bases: TGTGCCTGTGACAGGGCCATGAACACTGAAGCTTTCTTT.

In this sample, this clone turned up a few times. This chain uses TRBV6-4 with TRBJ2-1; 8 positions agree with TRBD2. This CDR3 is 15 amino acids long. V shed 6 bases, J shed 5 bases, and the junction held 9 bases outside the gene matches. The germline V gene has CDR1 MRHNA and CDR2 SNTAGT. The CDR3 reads CASSTLSGGNNEQFF. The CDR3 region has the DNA TGTGCCAGCAGCACGCTAAGCGGGGGAAACAATGAGCAGTTCTTC.

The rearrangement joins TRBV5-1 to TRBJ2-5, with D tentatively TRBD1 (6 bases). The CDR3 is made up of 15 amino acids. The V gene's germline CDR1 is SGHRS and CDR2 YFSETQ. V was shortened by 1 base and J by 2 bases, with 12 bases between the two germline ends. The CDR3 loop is CASSLRGSGQETQYF. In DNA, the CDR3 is TGCGCCAGCAGCTTGAGGGGGTCAGGTCAAGAGACCCAGTACTTC.

The CDR3 region has the DNA TGCGCCAGCAGCTTCTCTGCAACTAATGAAAAACTGTTTTTT. It specifies CASSFSATNEKLFF. V gene TRBV5-1 combines with J gene TRBJ1-4, with D unresolved. The germline V and J ends were trimmed by 2 bases and 0 bases, with 5 bases remaining between them. The CDR3 covers 14 residues. CDR1 and CDR2 (germline): SGHRS, YFSETQ.

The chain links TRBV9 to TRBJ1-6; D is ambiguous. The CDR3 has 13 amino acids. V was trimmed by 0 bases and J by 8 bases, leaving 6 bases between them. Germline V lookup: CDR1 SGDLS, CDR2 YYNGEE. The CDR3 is CASSVAEDSPLHF. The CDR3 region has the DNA TGTGCCAGCAGCGTAGCGGAGGATTCACCCCTCCACTTT.

CDR3 sequence: CASGTGTLTEAFF. CDR3 DNA sequence: TGTGCCTCCGGGACAGGGACCCTCACTGAAGCTTTCTTT. The rearrangement joins TRBV30 to TRBJ1-1; TRBD1 matches at 9 bases. V was clipped by 7 bases and J by 4 bases; unmatched bases: 7. Germline CDR1 is GTSNPN and CDR2 is SVGIG (reference sequence). The CDR3 runs 13 residues.